The 10 T cell receptor beta chains listed next were all sequenced from one sample in a study of cytomegalovirus exposure and HLA in healthy donors. Sequencing used immunoSEQ multiplex PCR; TCRdb keeps in-frame clones, though not all of them. This sample has over 130,000 clones; more than 75% occur once, and the top ten carry 8.7%. The sequencing input was PBMCs. The receptors were sampled from a young man in good health and CMV-seropositive.

The J gene is TRBJ2-2, the V gene TRBV6-5, with no clear D. Per the germline V gene, CDR1 is MNHEY and CDR2 is SVGAGI. V shed 2 bases and J shed 4 bases, with 5 bases lying between them. The CDR3 contains 13 residues. CDR3 DNA: TGTGCCAGCAGTTACGTCAGCACCGGGGAGCTGTTTTTT. Protein sequence: CASSYVSTGELFF.

This clone has a handful of counts. The chain uses TRBV18 and TRBJ2-7; maybe TRBD1 (6 bases). CDR3 length: 14 amino acids. With 3 bases removed from V and 1 base from J, the gap between germline ends came to 10 bases. Germline CDR1 KGHSH, CDR2 LQKENI. CDR3 sequence: CASSPRQASYEQYF. CDR3 nucleotides: TGTGCCAGCTCACCCCGACAGGCGTCCTACGAGCAGTACTTC.

The genes are TRBV11-2 and TRBJ1-2; D not certain. Germline CDR1 and CDR2: SGHAT and FQNNGV. Trimming took off 0 bases at V and 11 bases at J, with 13 bases between the two ends. This CDR3 comprises 13 residues. The chain's CDR3 is CASSLDEAAPYTF. CDR3 sequence (DNA): TGTGCCAGCAGCTTAGATGAGGCAGCCCCGTACACCTTC.

This clone appeared a few times. V gene TRBV7-6 combines with J gene TRBJ1-2; D perhaps matches TRBD1 (6 bases). Per the germline V gene, CDR1 is SGHVS and CDR2 is FNYEAQ. Trimming cost V 6 bases and J 6 bases, with 14 bases left between them. This CDR3 spans 13 amino acids. Here the CDR3 reads CASRGGTSDGYTF. CDR3 DNA: TGTGCCAGCAGGGGAGGGACATCGGATGGCTACACCTTC.

V and J are TRBV9 and TRBJ2-3; a possible D gene is TRBD2 (6 bases). The CDR3 is made up of 14 amino acids. CDR1 and CDR2 from the germline V gene are SGDLS and YYNGEE. The V gene lost 2 bases and the J gene lost 7 bases, with 14 bases spanning the gap. CDR3 amino acids: CASSVTGTAYTQYF. As DNA, the CDR3 is TGTGCCAGCAGCGTCACCGGGACTGCCTATACGCAGTATTTT. The variable domain in full, with the rest retrieved from reference TRBV9 and TRBJ2-3, is DSGVTQTPKHLITATGQRVTLRCSPRSGDLSVYWYQQSLDQGLQFLIQYYNGEERAKGNILERFSAQQFPDLHSELNLSSLELGDSALYFCASSVTGTAYTQYFGPGTRLTVL.

The chain has TRBV27 and TRBJ2-5; 14 positions agree with TRBD2. The CDR3 spans 16 residues. Per germline, CDR1 MNHEY and CDR2 SMNVEV (reference sequence). After removal of 8 bases from V and 4 bases from J, the junction contained 9 bases not matched to a gene. The chain's CDR3 is CASRLAGGPAGETQYF. CDR3 nucleotide sequence: TGTGCCAGCCGACTAGCGGGGGGGCCCGCCGGAGAGACCCAGTACTTC.

The chain couples TRBV6-5 to TRBJ2-5; tentatively, D is TRBD2 (6 bases). Per the germline V gene, CDR1 is MNHEY and CDR2 is SVGAGI. The CDR3 is 12 residues long. Trimming shortened V by 6 bases and J by 4 bases, and 9 bases separated the two germline ends. The CDR3 loop is CASRGTLETQYF. DNA for the CDR3: TGTGCCAGCAGGGGGACTCTAGAGACCCAGTACTTC.

The chain has TRBV5-1 and TRBJ1-3, with a possible D match to TRBD1 (6 bases). The CDR3 is 15 residues long. Trimming cost V 4 bases and J 3 bases, with 14 bases left between them. Germline CDR1 reads SGHRS; CDR2 reads YFSETQ. The CDR3 DNA reads TGCGCCAGCAGCCCAGGGGATCCAAATGGAAACACCATATATTTT. Protein product: CASSPGDPNGNTIYF. Full variable domain (rest looked up from reference TRBV5-1 and TRBJ1-3): KAGVTQTPRYLIKTRGQQVTLSCSPISGHRSVSWYQQTPGQGLQFLFEYFSETQRNKGNFPGRFSGRQFSNSRSEMNVSTLELGDSALYLCASSPGDPNGNTIYFGEGSWLTVV.

This chain uses TRBV6-1 with TRBJ1-1; D is ambiguous. The length of the CDR3 is 13 residues. Germline V lookup: CDR1 MNHNS, CDR2 SASEGT. Trimming removed 3 bases at V and 0 bases at J, with 5 bases between. The CDR3 DNA follows: TGTGCCAGCAGTGACACTTTGAACACTGAAGCTTTCTTT. Translated, it gives CASSDTLNTEAFF.

V and J are TRBV5-1 and TRBJ2-1; 7 bases map to TRBD2. This CDR3 is 16 amino acids long. In germline, CDR1 is SGHRS, CDR2 YFSETQ. Germline trimming cut 0 bases from V and 3 bases from J; bases unmatched to any gene: 6. The CDR3 sequence is CASSLGMGGSYNEQFF. Here the CDR3 DNA reads TGCGCCAGCAGCTTGGGGATGGGCGGGAGCTACAATGAGCAGTTCTTC.